This T cell receptor (beta chain) was sequenced during a study of blood T cell repertoires in COVID-19. Across the study: The United States, Italy and Spain provided the acute and convalescent COVID-19 samples. Sample material is recorded as cDNA or gDNA derived from T cells, B-cell-depleted T cells, or PBMCs.

Authors' methods: Amplification with reference gene primers provided the estimates of nucleated cell counts. Profiling relied on immunoSEQ multiplex PCR, and the TCRdb table lists in-frame clones only, not all of them. The DNA gave D and trimming, while V, J and clone size come from that table. The sample shows some 130,000 clones, about 80% of them seen only once. There are 12 residues in the CDR3. V lost 6 bases to trimming and J lost 6 bases, with 11 bases between them. Germline V gene lookup returns CDR1 LGHDT and CDR2 YNNKEL (reference sequence). As concerns this clone: The same CDR3 arises from other DNA sequences in this sample as well.

This TCR was recovered from a woman aged 45-65 years with acute or convalescent COVID-19. The chain carries TRBV3-1 (or the pseudogene TRBV3-2) and TRBJ1-1; tentative D call: TRBD1 (6 bases). Specimen: peripheral blood. The CDR3 region is CASSLGQSEAFF. CDR3 DNA sequence: TGTGCCAGCAGTCTTGGACAGTCTGAAGCTTTCTTT.